This T cell receptor (beta chain) originates from a study of blood T cells in healthy people across ages (dated by TCRdb to the mid-2010s). A note on the overall study: In model experiments, template switching captured roughly one uniquely barcoded TCR beta cDNA molecule for every two T cells. To avoid experimental bias, donors of different ages were randomly spread across the sequencing lanes. For two donors (one aged 18 to 29 and one aged 80 or older), the study analyzed two additional independent replicas of 1 million unique cDNA reads from the same blood draw. Age-related changes in TCR beta repertoire diversity were measured in the study by deep sequencing normalized with unique cDNA molecular identifiers. The donors were split into four age groups: young (average roughly 15 years), middle-aged (39), aged (around 67) and long-lived (82).

Overall study results and their limits: Compared with the aged group, the long-lived group had more naive CD4+ T cells, fewer expanded clones and increased TCR diversity, a pattern suggesting age selection. Estimates of total diversity based on one million sequenced T cells were regarded as lower bounds and as underestimates. Bulk unsorted PBMC profiling prevented conclusive comparison of naive and antigen-experienced compartments. As age increased, observed TCR beta diversity per million T cells dropped in a roughly linear way, and a significant reduction was already evident by age around 41. Donor CMV infection status was unknown, potentially confounding age-related changes in expanded clonotypes. A strong correlation was found between observed TCR beta diversity and the percentage of naive T cells measured by flow cytometry.

Reading from cysteine to phenylalanine, the CDR3 counts 14 amino acids. CDR3 DNA is the only sequence kept; it has 42 bases, read in frame from the first base. The germline V end is reduced by 5 bases and the J end by 3 bases; junction bases left unmatched: 6. CDR1 and CDR2 are drawn from the germline V gene: MNHEY, SVGAGI. The method was 5' RACE. The sample was run on an Illumina HiSeq 2500. A second PCR of about 6 to 11 cycles was performed with a sample-barcoded 5' primer and a J-beta primer mix. Each TCR beta cDNA molecule received a unique molecular identifier from a template-switch 5' adaptor carrying 12 random nucleotides. Each sample yielded at least 2.5 million CDR3-containing paired-end reads. All of the RNA was converted into first-strand cDNA using the Mint cDNA synthesis kit, with a TRBC-specific oligonucleotide serving as the primer. All cDNA was treated with uracil-DNA glycosylase and then went through a first 18-cycle PCR with the universal primers M1SS and BC2_uni_R. In the original analysis: Each sample was normalized by randomly selecting 1 million high-quality reads, each carrying a distinct molecular identifier. Reads with shared molecular identifiers were discarded instead of being binned into consensus sequences. MiTCR, set to a Q25 quality threshold and the strictest error-elimination algorithm, was used for CDR3 identification, clonotype clustering and error correction. A nonparametric unseen species model with Euler transformation was used to estimate lower-bound total TCR beta diversity. TCRdb took the public reads, trimmed them with fastp at Q25, ran MiXCR for clone calling and kept in-frame beta chains. For every CDR3 protein sequence, its rows merge into one entry that carries the most common genes and DNA. TCRdb's processing, not the authors', yielded these V and J calls. The sample table contains about 1.6 million distinct CDR3 sequences; only one count was recorded for around 35% of them. Of the sample, 11% is held by the ten largest clones.

Worth noting for this clonotype: This clone's antigen is unknown. No much larger clone is present one base from it, and per-base qualities are unavailable.

The donors were roughly 39 Caucasian individuals from Russia, aged roughly 6 to 100 years, who were systemically healthy. Ten milliliters of peripheral blood were drawn from each donor into EDTA-treated Vacutainer tubes. Ficoll-Paque density-gradient centrifugation was used to isolate PBMCs, with at least 7 million per sample. Total RNA, at least 6 micrograms per sample, was extracted from PBMCs with Trizol reagent. Naive CD45RAhigh/CD27high T cell percentages were measured by flow cytometry on a PBMC aliquot from every donor. This TCR was sampled from a woman aged 30 to 39 in good health. The V and J genes are TRBV6-5 and TRBJ2-5; the central 7 bases match TRBD1. The sequenced sample consisted of blood. The DNA sequence is as follows: TGTGCCAGCAGTCTACAGGGGTGGAAAGAGACCCAGTACTTC. Protein translation: CASSLQGWKETQYF.